What follows is one T cell receptor beta chain and its context. The antigen is not known. The data originate from a study of T-cell reconstitution after alpha-beta-depleted transplantation in children. The study's findings and limits: Fresh T-cell production supplied most of the T-cell counts and diversity seen one year after transplant. By about two months after transplant, alpha-beta T cells reportedly arose from several hundred graft clones that had expanded. Some patients showed high day-60 TCRbeta diversity, which derived from surviving recipient T cells and thymic progenitors.

Unique molecular identifiers were used to barcode this TCRbeta library. TCRdb re-called the PCR reads with MiXCR, one entry per CDR3 protein. The sample consists of approximately 350,000 distinct CDR3 sequences, 15% to 20% of them appearing once. V dropped 0 bases and J dropped 9 bases, with 9 bases sitting between them. The CDR3 contains 13 residues. Germline loops: CDR1 LGHNA, CDR2 YNFKEQ. Sample: PBMCs, mostly from graft donor cells, taken 360 days after TCRalphabeta/CD19-depleted stem cell transplant. J is TRBJ1-5 and V is TRBV4-2, with unresolved D. This sequence was found in a male patient between 2 and 10 years old who had a stem cell transplant for acute lymphoblastic leukemia, so the T cells may come from the graft donor. CDR3 DNA sequence: TGTGCCAGCAGCCAAGAAGGTTTTCGGCCCCAGCATTTT. Protein: CASSQEGFRPQHF.